This T cell receptor beta chain was captured by sequencing in a study of T cell repertoires in cytomegalovirus infection. Overall study: Public TCR beta signatures provided an indication of both CMV infection and a matching HLA type. Overall study findings and caveats: In two of eight donors, the top clonotype was HLA-C-restricted CMV-specific.

TCRdb itself ran the reads through MiXCR, one entry per CDR3 protein. The profile shows 900,000 to 950,000 distinct CDR3 sequences, less than 40% of them singletons. Regarding this clonotype: As yet, its antigen is unknown.

The CDR3 has 17 residues. Germline lookup yields CDR1 SNHLY and CDR2 FYNNEI. V was pared by 8 bases and J by 0 bases, with 13 bases of the junction left unmatched. This sequence originates from a human donor in good health (CMV status not recorded). Some clones in this sample may be carry-over from other donors' samples. The V and J genes are TRBV2 and TRBJ2-3; TRBD1 matches 8 bases. Material: cultured CD8+ T cells from PBMCs, obtained from culture after CMV antigen stimulation. The CDR3 region is CASGLGRQGRSTDTQYF. The CDR3 nucleotides read TGTGCCAGCGGACTCGGGAGACAGGGGCGTAGCACAGATACGCAGTATTTT.